This record looks at one TCR beta chain sequence and its context. Its antigen is not identified. The data were obtained in a study of T cell responses to AZD1222 COVID-19 vaccine. Findings of the study overall: Spike-wide coverage was observed for vaccine-associated CD4 TCRs, with dominant responses at 160-218 and 743-854. The donor group comprised mostly white British people and more females; the analysis possibly underestimated clonal diversity. At study baseline, merely a handful of AZD1222 recipients were seropositive.

The CDR3 sequence is 15 residues long. V lost 10 bases and J lost 3; bases outside the gene matches: 12. Germline V gives CDR1 MNHEY, CDR2 SVGAGI. Generated by immunoSEQ multiplex PCR, the TCRdb table keeps only in-frame clones and is missing some. The sample contains 150,000 or so clones, about 88% of which appear only once. The starting material was peripheral blood, obtained on day 0 of AZD1222 vaccination. V usage is TRBV6-5 and J usage is TRBJ2-7, with 10 bases lining up with TRBD1. This receptor was taken from an adult in good health. CDR3 DNA: TGTGCCACCCGCTTACATGGGACAGGGGACTACGAGCAGTACTTC. Translated, it gives CATRLHGTGDYEQYF.